This TCR beta chain was captured by sequencing in a study of shared clonotypes between healthy human individuals. Method: immunoSEQ multiplex PCR; TCRdb's copy keeps in-frame clones and lacks some. Among about 2 million clones, around 96% were seen once, and the ten largest hold roughly 1.2%. Naivety among CD8 cells was defined by CD45RO negativity and positive CCR7 selection, thereby excluding terminally differentiated effector memory CD45RA+ cells. Every donor was a Caucasian adult from Nashville, Tennessee. This CDR3 spans 14 amino acids. Between the trimmed V and J ends, which lost 4 bases and 3 bases, there was a span of 14 bases. CDR1 SGHRS and CDR2 YFSETQ come from the germline V gene.

Specimen: naive CD8+ T cells sorted from blood. The V gene is TRBV5-1, the J gene TRBJ2-7, with TRBD2 as a possible D gene (6 bases). The receptor comes from a man aged 18 to 35 in good health. Here the CDR3 reads CASSTGLMDYEQYF. CDR3 bases: TGCGCCAGCAGCACGGGACTGATGGACTACGAGCAGTACTTC.